The rows below give T cell receptor beta chains drawn from one sample of a study of CD8 T cell repertoires and HIV-1 epitope variants. Produced via immunoSEQ multiplex PCR; TCRdb's table is partial and in-frame only. The sample carries some 5,000 clones, around 64% recorded once. Their specific antigens are unknown. The specimen sequenced was cultured CD8+ T cells derived from PBMCs. The source of these receptors is a male donor with HIV. Both conserved end residues are part of each CDR3. The order of the fields is V gene, J gene, D gene, clone size, CDR3 protein, CDR3 DNA. The D gene is left open where the match is weak. For some rows the clone size is stated as once, few or many, or as a class when expanded; others skip it.

>TRBV6-4|TRBJ2-1|TRBD1|.
CASSDSDRDNEQFF
TGTGCCAGCAGTGACTCGGACAGGGACAATGAGCAGTTCTTC
>TRBV2|TRBJ2-3|.|.
CASRDFTDTQYF
TGTGCCAGCCGGGACTTCACAGATACGCAGTATTTT
>TRBV5-6|TRBJ1-2|.|.
CASSWGPGANYGYTF
TGTGCCAGCAGCTGGGGGCCGGGAGCTAACTATGGCTACACCTTC
>TRBV5-1|TRBJ2-5|.|.
CASSSGTAQETQYF
TGCGCCAGCAGCTCCGGGACCGCGCAAGAGACCCAGTACTTC
>TRBV7-2|TRBJ2-4|.|.
CASSLDGANIQYF
TGTGCCAGCAGCTTAGACGGGGCCAACATTCAGTACTTC
>TRBV20-1|TRBJ2-4|.|.
CSATWRSLF
TGCAGTGCCACCTGGAGGTCCCTTTTC
>TRBV15|TRBJ2-1|TRBD2|.
CATKPPGTSGYNEQFF
TGTGCCACCAAACCCCCCGGGACTAGCGGTTACAATGAGCAGTTCTTC
>TRBV6-1|TRBJ2-1|.|few
CASSETGSHHEQFF
TGTGCCAGCAGTGAAACAGGGTCCCACCATGAGCAGTTCTTC
>TRBV4-2|TRBJ1-4|.|.
CASSQGDEGLGATNEKLFF
TGTGCCAGCAGCCAAGGAGATGAGGGTCTCGGGGCAACTAATGAAAAACTGTTTTTT
>TRBV2|TRBJ1-4|.|.
CASSDGQSIEKLFF
TGTGCCAGCAGTGACGGGCAGAGCATCGAAAAACTGTTTTTT
>TRBV27|TRBJ2-7|TRBD2|.
CASRMGLSYEQYF
TGTGCCAGCAGGATGGGACTATCCTACGAGCAGTACTTC
>TRBV19|TRBJ2-1|.|.
CASSKSSYNEQFF
TGTGCCAGTAGTAAGAGCTCCTACAATGAGCAGTTCTTC
>TRBV13|TRBJ1-2|TRBD1|.
CASSLPGTGELGGYTF
TGTGCCAGCAGCTTACCAGGGACAGGGGAGCTCGGTGGCTACACCTTC